A single sample is the source of the 20 T cell receptor beta chains below, sequenced in a study of blood T cell repertoires in COVID-19 (dated by TCRdb to about 2020). Libraries were built with the immunoSEQ multiplex PCR assay. TCRdb mirrors the immuneACCESS table, restricted to in-frame sequences. Some clones are absent from its copies; in checked studies, under half trace to an unresolved V gene, and the reason for the others is unknown. In this sample the table shows 200,000 to 300,000 clones, around 89% of which occur a single time. 0.99% of the sample is taken by the ten largest. The sample taken for sequencing was peripheral blood. The receptors come from a woman between 35 and 50 years old who had recovered from COVID-19.

The chain is built from TRBV10-3 and TRBJ1-2, with unresolved D. The CDR3 is made up of 14 amino acids. Germline CDR1 and CDR2: ENHRY and SYGVKD. The V gene lost 2 bases and the J gene lost 0 bases, with 7 bases spanning the gap. As DNA, the CDR3 is TGTGCCATCAGTGAGGGCCGTTCTAACTATGGCTACACCTTC. The encoded protein is CAISEGRSNYGYTF.

This chain links TRBV21-1 with TRBJ2-7; TRBD1, the table's D call, was not compared with the DNA. TRBV21-1 is listed as a pseudogene. The CDR3 is 16 amino acids. CDR3 loop: CASSLPPLDRPYEQYF. The DNA of the CDR3 is TGTGCCAGCAGCCTCCCCCCTTTGGACAGACCCTACGAGCAGTACTTC.

The chain combines TRBV5-1 with TRBJ2-1, with 7 bases identical to TRBD2. Germline CDR1 reads SGHRS; CDR2 reads YFSETQ. The CDR3 is made up of 16 amino acids. With 3 bases clipped from V and 5 bases from J, the junction kept 11 bases outside the gene matches. CDR3 region: CASSSPAQRGNNEQFF. The CDR3 bases are TGCGCCAGCAGCTCTCCCGCCCAGCGGGGAAACAATGAGCAGTTCTTC.

This clone came up once. The V call is TRBV9, the J call TRBJ2-7; TRBD2 aligns across 8 bases. The J segment lost 3 bases and the V segment lost 4 bases, leaving 12 bases of the junction unmatched. The CDR3 loop spans 16 amino acids. From germline, CDR1 is SGDLS and CDR2 YYNGEE. Here the CDR3 DNA reads TGTGCCAGCAGCCCCCGGGGTAGCGGGGCGAACTACGAGCAGTACTTC. Translating it yields CASSPRGSGANYEQYF.

This chain joins TRBV5-4 and TRBJ2-5, with D possibly matching TRBD2 (5 bases). V lost 4 bases and J lost 5, with 9 bases in between. Per the germline V gene, CDR1 is SGHNT and CDR2 is YYREEE (reference sequence). CDR3 length equals 12 residues. The CDR3 DNA is TGTGCCAGCAGCGGCCCGGGGGAGACCCAGTACTTC. It specifies CASSGPGETQYF.

This chain uses TRBV5-6 with TRBJ2-7, with a tentative D call TRBD2 (6 bases). V shed 6 bases and J shed 0 bases, with 13 bases lying between them. The CDR3 extends over 14 amino acids. Germline V gene lookup returns CDR1 SGHDT and CDR2 YYEEEE. The CDR3 DNA follows: TGTGCCAGCACACGGCGGGGCACCTCCTACGAGCAGTACGTC. Amino acid sequence: CASTRRGTSYEQYV.

The chain is built from TRBV20-1 and TRBJ2-1; 9 positions agree with TRBD2. Losses at the gene ends were 3 bases for V and 5 bases for J; bases not matched to a gene: 5. Germline V CDR1 and CDR2: DFQATT, SNEGSKA (reference sequence). The CDR3 has 14 residues. The CDR3 sequence is CSASRLAGNNEQFF. The CDR3, as DNA: TGCAGTGCTAGTCGGCTAGCGGGGAACAATGAGCAGTTCTTC.

The chain employs TRBV14 and TRBJ1-3; D is possibly TRBD1 (5 bases). Germline CDR1 is SGHDN and CDR2 is FVKESK. This CDR3 spans 16 amino acids. V lost 1 base, J lost 0 bases, and 10 bases lay in between. CDR3 nucleotide sequence: TGTGCCAGCAGCCAAGTCTCGGGGGGCTCTGGAAACACCATATATTTT. It is translated as CASSQVSGGSGNTIYF.

The table lists this clone with a count of one. The chain has TRBV6-1 and TRBJ2-1, with TRBD2 matching 9 bases. V gave up 6 bases and J gave up 0 bases; unmatched junction bases: 24. The CDR3 has 22 amino acids. Germline lookup yields CDR1 MNHNS and CDR2 SASEGT. Here the CDR3 DNA reads TGTGCCAGCAGGGAAAGGGGCAGCCTAGGTCGACTAGCGGAGAGCTCCTACAATGAGCAGTTCTTC. This gives the protein CASRERGSLGRLAESSYNEQFF.

The rearrangement uses TRBV7-9 and TRBJ1-5; no firm D call. In germline, CDR1 is SEHNR, CDR2 FQNEAQ (reference sequence). This CDR3 region has 13 residues. V lost 5 bases and J lost 5, with 10 bases in between. The CDR3: CASSHMGDQPQHF. The CDR3 DNA reads as TGTGCCAGCAGCCACATGGGCGATCAGCCCCAGCATTTT. The variable domain in full, with the rest retrieved from reference TRBV7-9 and TRBJ1-5, is DTGVSQNPRHKITKRGQNVTFRCDPISEHNRLYWYRQTLGQGPEFLTYFQNEAQLEKSRLLSDRFSAERPKGSFSTLEIQRTEQGDSAMYLCASSHMGDQPQHFGDGTRLSIL.

The chain combines TRBV5-1 with TRBJ2-5; 7 nucleotides line up with TRBD2. J was trimmed by 5 bases and V by 4 bases; bases with no gene match: 11. Germline V gene sequence: CDR1 SGHRS, CDR2 YFSETQ. CDR3 length equals 15 residues. The CDR3 loop reads CASSPPGGRLETQYF. The CDR3, as DNA: TGCGCCAGCAGCCCGCCCGGGGGGAGGTTGGAGACCCAGTACTTC.

This rearrangement joins TRBV28 to TRBJ1-6, with D unresolved. The CDR3 has 12 residues. Germline values: CDR1 MDHEN, CDR2 SYDVKM. With 1 base removed from V and 17 bases from J, the gap between germline ends came to 12 bases. DNA of the CDR3: TGTGCCAGCAGTTTATCTGGCACCTTGGTCCACTTT. Translation gives CASSLSGTLVHF.

The chain recombines TRBV7-8 with TRBJ2-2, with D tentatively TRBD2 (5 bases). The ends were cut back, 3 bases at V and 2 bases at J, with 10 bases in the middle. The germline gives CDR1 SGHVS, CDR2 FQNEAQ. The CDR3 extends over 15 amino acids. The CDR3 here is CASSFSGRNTGELFF. Written as DNA, the CDR3 is TGTGCCAGCAGCTTCAGCGGTCGAAACACCGGGGAGCTGTTTTTT.

This rearrangement joins TRBV5-4 to TRBJ2-1; 7 nucleotides line up with TRBD2. The CDR3 has 19 residues. CDR1 SGHNT and CDR2 YYREEE come from the germline V gene (reference sequence). The junction had 16 bases not matched to a gene; V was cut back by 4 bases and J by 0 bases. CDR3 sequence reads: CASSARVTLAPSSYNEQFF. The CDR3 nucleotides read TGTGCCAGCAGCGCCAGGGTCACACTAGCGCCGAGCTCCTACAATGAGCAGTTCTTC.

This clone has a handful of counts. The genes are TRBV4-3 and TRBJ1-5; D remains ambiguous. The CDR3 contains 14 residues. The germline CDR1 and CDR2 sequences are LGHNA and YSLEER. Trimming cost V 1 base and J 7 bases, with 11 bases left between them. The CDR3: CASSQVVSGQPQHF. The CDR3 DNA reads as TGCGCCAGCAGCCAAGTGGTCAGCGGGCAGCCCCAGCATTTT.

This rearrangement joins TRBV5-1 to TRBJ1-2; D might be TRBD1 (5 bases). This CDR3 contains 13 residues. Trimming cost V 4 bases and J 3 bases, with 10 bases left between them. The V gene's germline CDR1 is SGHRS and CDR2 YFSETQ. The CDR3 nucleotides read TGCGCCAGCAGCCCCTCGGGGGACTATGGCTACACCTTC. Amino acids: CASSPSGDYGYTF.

This clone appeared a single time. The V gene is TRBV29-1, the J gene TRBJ2-1; 8 positions match TRBD2. V lost 7 bases to trimming and J lost 9 bases; unmatched junction nucleotides: 17. There are 15 residues in the CDR3. The germline V gene has CDR1 SQVTM and CDR2 ANQGSEA. CDR3 sequence (DNA): TGCAGCGCCCGACCGGGGGGGGCGGGGTCGGGTGAGCAGTTCTTC. Protein sequence: CSARPGGAGSGEQFF.

This clone came up once. The chain is built from TRBV11-2 and TRBJ1-1; the match to TRBD1 covers 11 bases. Germline V CDR1 and CDR2: SGHAT, FQNNGV. The CDR3 sequence is 18 residues long. Unmatched junction bases numbered 10, after V lost 1 base and J lost 3 bases. CDR3 loop: CASSLVGGQGAGHTEAFF. The CDR3 DNA reads as TGTGCCAGCAGCTTAGTAGGCGGACAGGGGGCGGGGCACACTGAAGCTTTCTTT.

This sequence joins TRBV6-4 and TRBJ1-6; 7 positions agree with TRBD1. V gave up 0 bases and J gave up 10 bases; unmatched junction bases: 6. Germline assignment: CDR1 MRHNA and CDR2 SNTAGT. The CDR3 length is 15 residues. CDR3 sequence (DNA): TGTGCCAGCAGTGACTCGAGGACAGGCGGATCACCCCTCCACTTT. Protein product: CASSDSRTGGSPLHF.

This chain links TRBV9 with TRBJ1-1; D is possibly TRBD1 (5 bases). V lost 4 bases, J lost 6 bases, and 16 bases lay in between. This CDR3 is 14 amino acids long. Germline CDR1 and CDR2: SGDLS and YYNGEE. The CDR3 nucleotides read TGTGCCAGCAGCCAGGGCGGTTTACTTTCTGAAGCTTTCTTT. Its translation is CASSQGGLLSEAFF.